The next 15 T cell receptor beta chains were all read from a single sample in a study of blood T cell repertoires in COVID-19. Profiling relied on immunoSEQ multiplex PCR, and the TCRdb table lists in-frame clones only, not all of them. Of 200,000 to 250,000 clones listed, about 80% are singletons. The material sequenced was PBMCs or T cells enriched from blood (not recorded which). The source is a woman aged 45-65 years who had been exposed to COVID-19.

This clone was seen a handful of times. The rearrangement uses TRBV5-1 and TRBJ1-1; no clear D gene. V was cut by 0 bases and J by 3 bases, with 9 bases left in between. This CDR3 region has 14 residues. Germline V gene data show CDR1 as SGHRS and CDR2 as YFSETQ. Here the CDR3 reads CASSLEQSHTEAFF. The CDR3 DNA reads TGCGCCAGCAGCTTGGAACAGTCCCACACTGAAGCTTTCTTT.

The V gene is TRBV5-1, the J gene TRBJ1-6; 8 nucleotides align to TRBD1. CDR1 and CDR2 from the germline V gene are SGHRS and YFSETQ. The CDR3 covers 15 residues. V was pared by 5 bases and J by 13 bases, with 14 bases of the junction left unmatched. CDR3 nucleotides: TGCGCCAGCAGTCCCGAGACAGGGACAGGTAGGCCCCTCCACTTT. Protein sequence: CASSPETGTGRPLHF. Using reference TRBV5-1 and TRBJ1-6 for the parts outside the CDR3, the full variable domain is KAGVTQTPRYLIKTRGQQVTLSCSPISGHRSVSWYQQTPGQGLQFLFEYFSETQRNKGNFPGRFSGRQFSNSRSEMNVSTLELGDSALYLCASSPETGTGRPLHFGNGTRLTVT.

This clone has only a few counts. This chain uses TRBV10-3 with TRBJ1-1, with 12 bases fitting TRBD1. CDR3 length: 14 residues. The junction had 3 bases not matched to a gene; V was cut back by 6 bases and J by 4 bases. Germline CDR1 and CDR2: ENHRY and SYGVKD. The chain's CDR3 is CAIRGQGASTEAFF. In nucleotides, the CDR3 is TGTGCCATCAGGGGACAGGGGGCGAGCACTGAAGCTTTCTTT.

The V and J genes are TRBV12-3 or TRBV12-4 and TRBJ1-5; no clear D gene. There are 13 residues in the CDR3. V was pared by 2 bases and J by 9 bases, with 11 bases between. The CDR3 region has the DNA TGTGCCAGCAGTTTAACCCAGGCATCGCCCCAGCATTTT. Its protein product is CASSLTQASPQHF.

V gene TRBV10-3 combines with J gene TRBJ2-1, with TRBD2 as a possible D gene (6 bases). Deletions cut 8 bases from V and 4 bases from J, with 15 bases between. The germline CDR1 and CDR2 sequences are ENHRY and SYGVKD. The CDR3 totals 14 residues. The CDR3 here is CAIGSGLQYNEQFF. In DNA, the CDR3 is TGTGCCATCGGGTCGGGACTCCAATACAATGAGCAGTTCTTC.

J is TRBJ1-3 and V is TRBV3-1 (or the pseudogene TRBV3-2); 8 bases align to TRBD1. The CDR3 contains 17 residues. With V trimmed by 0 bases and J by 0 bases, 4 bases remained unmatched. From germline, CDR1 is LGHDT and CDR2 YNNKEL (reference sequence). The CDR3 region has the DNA TGTGCCAGCAGCCAAGAGTGGGACAGGCCCTCTGGAAACACCATATATTTT. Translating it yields CASSQEWDRPSGNTIYF.

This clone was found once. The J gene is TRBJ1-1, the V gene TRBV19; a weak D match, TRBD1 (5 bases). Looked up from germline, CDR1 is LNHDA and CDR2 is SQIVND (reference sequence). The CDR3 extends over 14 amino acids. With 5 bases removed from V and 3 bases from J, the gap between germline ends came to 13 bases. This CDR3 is CASSSDRLHTEAFF. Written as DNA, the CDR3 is TGTGCCAGTAGTTCTGACAGACTTCACACTGAAGCTTTCTTT. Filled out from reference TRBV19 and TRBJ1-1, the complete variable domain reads DGGITQSPKYLFRKEGQNVTLSCEQNLNHDAMYWYRQDPGQGLRLIYYSQIVNDFQKGDIAEGYSVSREKKESFPLTVTSAQKNPTAFYLCASSSDRLHTEAFFGQGTRLTVV.

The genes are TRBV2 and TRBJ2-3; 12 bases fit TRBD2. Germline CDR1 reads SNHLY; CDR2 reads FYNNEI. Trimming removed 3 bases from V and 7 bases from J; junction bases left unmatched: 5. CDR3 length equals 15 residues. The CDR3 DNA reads TGTGCCAGCAGTGAGCTAGCGGGGGGGATGAATACGCAGTATTTT. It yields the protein CASSELAGGMNTQYF.

CDR3 sequence (DNA): TGTGCCAGCAGCTTAGACGGGGACAGGTCCTATGGCTACACCTTC. It codes for CASSLDGDRSYGYTF. V gene TRBV7-8 combines with J gene TRBJ1-2; the match to TRBD1 covers 8 bases. With 1 base clipped from V and 4 bases from J, the junction kept 5 bases outside the gene matches. This CDR3 is 15 amino acids long. Looked up from germline, CDR1 is SGHVS and CDR2 is FQNEAQ.

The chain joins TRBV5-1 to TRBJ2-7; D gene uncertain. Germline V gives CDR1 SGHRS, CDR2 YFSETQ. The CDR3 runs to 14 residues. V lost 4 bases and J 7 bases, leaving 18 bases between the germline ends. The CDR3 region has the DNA TGCGCCAGCAGCCTCTCCACCCCGGGTTATGAGCAGTACTTC. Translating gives CASSLSTPGYEQYF. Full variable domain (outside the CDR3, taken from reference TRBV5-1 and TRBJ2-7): KAGVTQTPRYLIKTRGQQVTLSCSPISGHRSVSWYQQTPGQGLQFLFEYFSETQRNKGNFPGRFSGRQFSNSRSEMNVSTLELGDSALYLCASSLSTPGYEQYFGPGTRLTVT.

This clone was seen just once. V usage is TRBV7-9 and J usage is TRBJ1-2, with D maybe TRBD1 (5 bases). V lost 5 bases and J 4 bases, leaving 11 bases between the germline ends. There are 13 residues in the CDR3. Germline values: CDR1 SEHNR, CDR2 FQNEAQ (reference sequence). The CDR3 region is CASSPGVGYGYTF. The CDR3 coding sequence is TGTGCCAGCAGCCCGGGGGTCGGCTATGGCTACACCTTC.

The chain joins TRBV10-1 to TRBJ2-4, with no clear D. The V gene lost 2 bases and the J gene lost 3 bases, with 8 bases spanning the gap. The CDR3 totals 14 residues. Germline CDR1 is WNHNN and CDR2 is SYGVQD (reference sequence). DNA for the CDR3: TGCGCCAGCAGTGAGGGCGGTAACAAAAACATTCAGTACTTC. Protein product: CASSEGGNKNIQYF.

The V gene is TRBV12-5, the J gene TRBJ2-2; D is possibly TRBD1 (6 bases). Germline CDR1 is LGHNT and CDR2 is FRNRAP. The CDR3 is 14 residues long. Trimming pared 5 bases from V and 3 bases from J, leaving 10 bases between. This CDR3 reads CASGETGYTGELFF. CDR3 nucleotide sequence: TGTGCTAGTGGTGAAACAGGGTACACCGGGGAGCTGTTTTTT.

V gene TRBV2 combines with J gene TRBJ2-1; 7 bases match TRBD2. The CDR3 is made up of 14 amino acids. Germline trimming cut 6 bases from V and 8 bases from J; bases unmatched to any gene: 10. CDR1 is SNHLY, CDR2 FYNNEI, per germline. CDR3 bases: TGTGCCAGCAGGTTGACCGGGACTACCCATGAGCAGTTCTTC. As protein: CASRLTGTTHEQFF.

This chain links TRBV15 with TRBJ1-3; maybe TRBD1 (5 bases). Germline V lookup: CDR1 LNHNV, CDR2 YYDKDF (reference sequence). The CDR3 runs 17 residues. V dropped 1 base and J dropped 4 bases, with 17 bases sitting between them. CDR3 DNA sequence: TGTGCCACCAGCAGAGGAATGACCCAGGGTTACGGAAACACCATATATTTT. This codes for CATSRGMTQGYGNTIYF.